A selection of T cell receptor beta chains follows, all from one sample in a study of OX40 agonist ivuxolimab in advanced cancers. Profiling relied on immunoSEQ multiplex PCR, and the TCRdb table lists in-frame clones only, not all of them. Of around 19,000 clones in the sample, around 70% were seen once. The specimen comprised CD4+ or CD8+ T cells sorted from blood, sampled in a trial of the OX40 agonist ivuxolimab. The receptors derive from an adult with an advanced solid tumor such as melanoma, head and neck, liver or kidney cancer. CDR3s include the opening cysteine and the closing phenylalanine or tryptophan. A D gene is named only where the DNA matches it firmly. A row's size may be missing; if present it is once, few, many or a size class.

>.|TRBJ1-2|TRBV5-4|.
TGTGCCAGCAGCTTGGCCGAGAAGGGCGAGCGATATGGCTACACCTTC
CASSLAEKGERYGYTF
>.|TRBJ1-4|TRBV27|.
TGTGCCAGCAGTAGTCTCAGGGGAAAAGACGAAAAACTGTTTTTT
CASSSLRGKDEKLFF
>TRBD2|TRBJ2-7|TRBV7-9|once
TGTGCCAGCAGCTTGGACGGGAGGGCGGCCGAGCAGTACTTC
CASSLDGRAAEQYF
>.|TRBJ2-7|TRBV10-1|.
TGCGCCAGCAGTGAGTGGACAGCCTACGAGCAGTACTTC
CASSEWTAYEQYF
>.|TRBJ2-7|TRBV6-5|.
TGTGCCAGCAGTCAAGGGAGCGAGCAGTACTTC
CASSQGSEQYF
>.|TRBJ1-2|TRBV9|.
TGTGCCAGCAGCCCGGGTGGGGGGCCTGTAGTCTATGGCTACACCTTC
CASSPGGGPVVYGYTF
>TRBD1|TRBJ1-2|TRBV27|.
TGTGCCAGCAGTTTATCGGGACAGGGGGGTAACTATGGCTACACCTTC
CASSLSGQGGNYGYTF
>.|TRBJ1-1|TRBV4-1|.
TGCGCCAGCAGCCAAGGACATCAGGGTGGTTCGGAGGCTTTCTTT
CASSQGHQGGSEAFF
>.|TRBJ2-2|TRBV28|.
TGTGCCAGCAGTCCTAGGCTAGTGAACACCGGGGAGCTGTTTTTT
CASSPRLVNTGELFF
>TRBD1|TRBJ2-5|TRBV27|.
TGTGCCAGCAGTATCCAGGGGGCCTGGGAGACCCAGTACTTC
CASSIQGAWETQYF
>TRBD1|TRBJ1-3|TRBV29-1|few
TGCAGCGCTTCAGGGGGGACAGATGGAAACACCATATATTTT
CSASGGTDGNTIYF
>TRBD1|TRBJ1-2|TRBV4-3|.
TGCGCCAGCAGCCAAGAATGGGACAGGCTGAACTATGGCTACACCTTC
CASSQEWDRLNYGYTF
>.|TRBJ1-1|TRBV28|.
TGTGCCAGCAGTTTCGCCGGGGAGAACACTGAAGCTTTCTTT
CASSFAGENTEAFF
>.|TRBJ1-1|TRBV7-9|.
TGTGCCAGCAGCGAGGATGGGAACACTGAAGCTTTCTTT
CASSEDGNTEAFF
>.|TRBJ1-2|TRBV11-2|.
TGTGCCAGCAGCTTAGCGTTCTTGGGTGATGGCTACACCTTC
CASSLAFLGDGYTF
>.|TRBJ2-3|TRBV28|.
TGTGCCAGCACCTACTGGGGGAACGGGGCAGATACGCAGTATTTT
CASTYWGNGADTQYF
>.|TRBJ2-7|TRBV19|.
TGTGCCAGTAGTATTACGTCGGGGTCCTACGAGCAGTACTTC
CASSITSGSYEQYF
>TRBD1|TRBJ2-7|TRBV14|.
TGTGCCAGCACTTCAAGTCCGGGACAGGGAGGATCCTTGGGAGAGCAGTACTTC
CASTSSPGQGGSLGEQYF
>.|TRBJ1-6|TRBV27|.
TGTGCCAGCAGTTTATCGTGGGAGGACGCCCCAGGGAGGGGTAATTCACCCCTCCACTTT
CASSLSWEDAPGRGNSPLHF
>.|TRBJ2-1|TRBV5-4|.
TGTGCCAGCAGCTTGGGGGGCGGGACGAATGAGCAGTTCTTC
CASSLGGGTNEQFF
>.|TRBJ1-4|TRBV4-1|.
TGCGCCAGCAGCCACTACGGCTCGACCCTTGAAAAACTGTTTTTT
CASSHYGSTLEKLFF
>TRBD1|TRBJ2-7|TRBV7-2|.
TGTGCCAGCAGCCCTGGGACAGGGAACTACGAGCAGTACTTC
CASSPGTGNYEQYF
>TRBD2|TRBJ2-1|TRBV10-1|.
TGCGCCAGCAGCCAGGGACTAGATCAATACAATGAGCAGTTCTTC
CASSQGLDQYNEQFF
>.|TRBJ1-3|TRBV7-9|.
TGTGCCAGCAGCTCTGCCGTCAGTGCCCGCTATGGAAACACCATATATTTT
CASSSAVSARYGNTIYF
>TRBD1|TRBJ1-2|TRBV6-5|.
TGCTCGGGACAGGGGGCGGGAGGGGGCTACACCTTC
CSGQGAGGGYTF
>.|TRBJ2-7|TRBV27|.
TGTGCCAGCAGTGCAATAGGGAGCGGCGCCTACGAGCAGTACTTC
CASSAIGSGAYEQYF
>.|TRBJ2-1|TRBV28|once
TGTGCCAGCTCGGGGGGCGGGAGTATCTACAATGAGCAGTTCTTC
CASSGGGSIYNEQFF
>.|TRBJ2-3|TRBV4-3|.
TGCGCCAGCAGCCAAGATGGCGCAGGGAGAGATACGCAGTATTTT
CASSQDGAGRDTQYF
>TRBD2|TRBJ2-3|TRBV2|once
TGTGCCAGCAGCTTACTCTGGGGGGGGGAAGGGAGCACAGATACGCAGTATTTT
CASSLLWGGEGSTDTQYF
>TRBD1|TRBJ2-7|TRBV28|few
TGTGCCAGCAGTCGGGACAGTTTGGGCTACGAGCAGTACTTC
CASSRDSLGYEQYF
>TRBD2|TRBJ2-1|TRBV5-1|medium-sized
TGCGCCAGCAGTCTGGGGACTAGCGGGTTGTTCTTC
CASSLGTSGLFF
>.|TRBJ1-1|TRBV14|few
TGTGCCAGCAGCCAAAGCTCCGGGACCGACCCCACTGAAGCTTTCTTT
CASSQSSGTDPTEAFF
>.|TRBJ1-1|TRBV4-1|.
TGCGCCAGCAGCCAAGAGGAGGTAGACACTGAAGCTTTCTTT
CASSQEEVDTEAFF
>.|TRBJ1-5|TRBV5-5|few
TGTGCCAGCAGCCTCCTGCGCGGGGGCAATCAGCCCCAGCATTTT
CASSLLRGGNQPQHF
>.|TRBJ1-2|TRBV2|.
TGTGCCAGCAGTGACGGGCAGGTCTCGTATGGCTACACCTTC
CASSDGQVSYGYTF
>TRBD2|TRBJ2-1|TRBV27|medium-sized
TGTGCCAGCAGTTGGGGGGGGAGGAACAATGAGCAGTTCTTC
CASSWGGRNNEQFF
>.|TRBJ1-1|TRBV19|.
TGTGCCAGTAGTATAGGTGTGGCAGGGCCAGCTTTCTTT
CASSIGVAGPAFF
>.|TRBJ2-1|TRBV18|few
TGTGCCAGCTCACCACGTCCAGCCTACAATGAGCAGTTCTTC
CASSPRPAYNEQFF
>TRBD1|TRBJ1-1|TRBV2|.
TGTGCCAGCAGTGACCAACAGGGGCCTGACACTGAAGCTTTCTTT
CASSDQQGPDTEAFF
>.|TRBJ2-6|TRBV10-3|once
TGTGCCATCAGTTCTGTCATCTGTACAAAGTCGGGCCAACGTCCTGACTTC
CAISSVICTKSGQRPDF
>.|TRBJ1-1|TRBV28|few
TGTGCCAGCACCCTAATTGGGGGTACTGAAGCTTTCTTT
CASTLIGGTEAFF
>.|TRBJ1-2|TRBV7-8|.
TGTGCCAGCAGCTTGGAAAGTACGGGCTATGGCTACACCTTC
CASSLESTGYGYTF
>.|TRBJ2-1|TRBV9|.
TGTGCCAGCAGCGCTACCACAGGGAAGGATGAGCAGTTCTTC
CASSATTGKDEQFF
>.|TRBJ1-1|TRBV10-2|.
TGCGCCAGCAGGGGACATCCGAACACTGAAGCTTTCTTT
CASRGHPNTEAFF
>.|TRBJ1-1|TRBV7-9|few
TGTGCCAGCAGCTTAAGCTTGAGCGGAAACACTGAAGCTTTCTTT
CASSLSLSGNTEAFF
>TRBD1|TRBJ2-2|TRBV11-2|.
TGTGCCAGCAGTCAGACAGGGACGACCGGGGAGCTGTTTTTT
CASSQTGTTGELFF
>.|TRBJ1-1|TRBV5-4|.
TGTGCCAGCAGCACCCCGGGGGGGGGCATAACTGAAGCTTTCTTT
CASSTPGGGITEAFF
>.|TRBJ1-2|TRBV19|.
TGTGCCAGTAGTATCGTACCGGGAAACTATGGCTACACCTTC
CASSIVPGNYGYTF
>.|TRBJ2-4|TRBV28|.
TGTGCCAGCAGTTTAACTGCAGGGGCCCTACACACCGGGTACTTC
CASSLTAGALHTGYF
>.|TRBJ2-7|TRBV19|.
TGTGCCAGTTACAAGGAGGGGGCATACGAGCAGTACTTC
CASYKEGAYEQYF
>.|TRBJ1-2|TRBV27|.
TGTGCCAGCAGTCCCATGCTGGGCTATGGCTACACCTTC
CASSPMLGYGYTF
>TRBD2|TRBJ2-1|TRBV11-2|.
TGTGCCAGCAGCCCCTACGGGACTAGGGACAATGAGCAGTTCTTC
CASSPYGTRDNEQFF
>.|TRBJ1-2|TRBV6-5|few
TGTGCCAGCAGTTACGTGGGAGCTAACTATGGCTACACCTTC
CASSYVGANYGYTF